The source of this T cell receptor beta chain is a study of Graves' ophthalmopathy and Graves' hyperthyroidism. Many counts were recorded for this clonotype. Its target is unknown. Other autoimmune diseases, uncontrolled infections, pregnancy or lactation excluded patients from enrollment. The PBMCs had their origin in approximately 10 ml of fresh peripheral blood. The germline V gene has CDR1 DFQATT and CDR2 SNEGSKA (reference sequence). CDR3 length: 13 residues. Between the trimmed V and J ends, which lost 3 bases and 2 bases, there was a span of 11 bases. RNA served as the template for amplifying TCR beta CDR3 regions. The authors performed first-round RT-PCR with HTBI primers and then a second-round multiplex PCR. TCRdb re-derived calls from the multiplex PCR reads in MiXCR, one entry per CDR3 protein. The data contain roughly 420,000 distinct CDR3 sequences, over 20% of them seen just once; the ten biggest clones take up 2.5% to 3%.

Study-wide results and limits: Blood repertoires reportedly contained most expanded thyroid clonotypes above 0.001 frequency.

The sequence was obtained from a woman aged 18-29 years with stable Graves' hyperthyroidism. The specimen was peripheral blood. The V gene is TRBV20-1, the J gene TRBJ2-7; D unclear. The CDR3 loop reads CSARGPSTYEQYF. In nucleotides, the CDR3 is TGCAGTGCTAGGGGCCCCAGCACCTACGAGCAGTACTTC.